The present TCR beta chain was sequenced within a study of T-cell memory formation after mild COVID-19. Looking at the study overall: TCR clusters were largely donor specific. Points from the study as a whole: Memory cells collected pre-infection included some clones that later responded, suggesting cross-reactive memory joined.

Each CDR3 protein gets one entry after TCRdb re-called the 5' RACE reads with MiXCR. The repertoire holds about 400,000 distinct CDR3 sequences, with 20% to 30% as singletons. After removal of 0 bases from V and 5 bases from J, the junction contained 6 bases not matched to a gene. The CDR3 runs 15 residues. Germline CDR1 reads SEHNR; CDR2 reads FQNEAQ (reference sequence). With respect to this clonotype: Its cognate antigen is unknown.

This receptor was taken from an adult woman who had mild COVID-19 (a few samples of this study predate the infection). Cell type and time point are not known. This chain joins TRBV7-9 and TRBJ2-7, with TRBD2 identical over 8 bases. The sequenced sample was PBMCs or a T cell subset sorted from them (not recorded which). CDR3 region: CASSLARGANDEQYF. Here the CDR3 DNA reads TGTGCCAGCAGCTTAGCGCGGGGGGCAAACGACGAGCAGTACTTC.